This T cell receptor beta chain was recovered during a study of regulatory T cells in long-lasting Graves disease. Findings and limits, study-wide: Persistent patients had a count of shared public clonotypes (about 2,700) that exceeded that of new patients (966).

To make TCR beta libraries, researchers used iRepertoire HTBI primers and Arm-PCR of CDR3 regions. TCRdb recomputed calls from the multiplex PCR reads with MiXCR, one row per CDR3 protein. Of some 500,000 distinct CDR3 sequences in the sample, approximately 13% were seen once. CDR1 is LGHDT and CDR2 is YNNKEL in the germline V gene (reference sequence). The CDR3 has 11 residues. Time point given: newly diagnosed GD, antithyroid drugs for less than 3 months. PBMC-derived RNA was used for the TCR library. This clonotype was recorded at least ten times. Its matching antigen is unknown. Its ends do not fully match the called genes, so a read error is possible. This same sample was also part of a study on T cells in Graves' hyperthyroidism and ophthalmopathy. That report notes: The hyperthyroidism patients had all been newly diagnosed, and their disease duration was under 2 months. Their ages ranged from 18 to 65 years. Those patients with uncontrolled infection, other autoimmune disease, pregnancy or lactation were excluded. In blood, most of the thyroid clonotypes expanded above 0.001 were also present.

The rearrangement uses TRBV3-1 and TRBJ1-1, with TRBD1 matching over 7 bases. The TCR originated in a young man with Graves disease. This specimen consisted of peripheral blood mononuclear cells (PBMCs), obtained at new diagnosis, from a patient treated with antithyroid drugs. The CDR3, as DNA: TGTGCCAGCAGCATGACAGGGTTTAAACTTTTT. Its translation is CASSMTGFKLF.